The sample holds many counts of the clone carrying this TCR beta chain. Its antigen is unknown. TCRdb re-called the reads with MiXCR, one entry per CDR3 protein. This table has 200,000 to 300,000 distinct CDR3 sequences, 6% to 8% appearing once. The data are from a study of T cell repertoires in cytomegalovirus infection. Across the study: Shared public TCR beta signatures pointed to both CMV infection and a matching HLA type.

Findings and caveats of the study: Public TCR beta family frequency separated CMV-and-HLA carriers, including in an independent cohort. The ex vivo response was dominated by HLA-C-restricted CMV-specific TCR beta clonotypes.

The V gene's germline CDR1 is MGHDK and CDR2 SYGVNS. CDR3 length: 15 amino acids. Trimming removed 6 bases from V and 2 bases from J; junction bases left unmatched: 7. This chain joins TRBV25-1 and TRBJ2-5, with 9 bases lining up with TRBD2. What was sequenced was PBMCs. The sequence came from a human donor in good health (CMV status not recorded). Some clones in this sample may be carry-over from other donors' samples. Written as DNA, the CDR3 is TGTGCCAGCAGAAGCTATAGCGGGGGACAAGAGACCCAGTACTTC. As protein: CASRSYSGGQETQYF.